This TCR beta chain was recovered during a study of regulatory T cells in long-lasting Graves disease. V was pared by 4 bases and J by 4 bases, with 6 bases of the junction left unmatched. This CDR3 spans 14 amino acids. Per the germline V gene, CDR1 is SQVTM and CDR2 is ANQGSEA. Indicated time point: newly diagnosed GD, antithyroid drugs for less than 3 months. Construction of the TCR library relied on RNA isolated from PBMCs. TCR beta libraries were built with iRepertoire HTBI primers and Arm-PCR of CDR3 regions. TCRdb recomputed calls from the multiplex PCR reads with MiXCR, one row per CDR3 protein. Of 500,000 to 700,000 distinct CDR3 sequences listed, roughly 15% are singletons. The sample was also linked to a second study, of T cells in Graves' hyperthyroidism and ophthalmopathy. That publication notes: Among clonotypes expanded in thyroid above 0.001, most were also found in blood.

The sample in question was peripheral blood mononuclear cells (PBMCs), obtained at new diagnosis, from a patient treated with antithyroid drugs. The gene calls are TRBV29-1 and TRBJ2-5; TRBD2 agrees at 10 bases. The TCR originated in a woman in her 30s with Graves disease. For the CDR3, the DNA is TGCAGCGTTGTTACTAGCGGGAAGGGAGAGACCCAGTACTTC. This gives the protein CSVVTSGKGETQYF. The full variable domain, completed using reference TRBV29-1 and TRBJ2-5, is SAVISQKPSRDICQRGTSLTIQCQVDSQVTMMFWYRQQPGQSLTLIATANQGSEATYESGFVIDKFPISRPNLTFSTLTVSNMSPEDSSIYLCSVVTSGKGETQYFGPGTRLLVL.